The clone carrying this TCR beta chain has only one observation. This entry is derived from a study of shared T cell receptors in the human thymus. Libraries were prepared by immunoSEQ multiplex PCR; TCRdb keeps only in-frame clonotypes and omits some of them. Altogether hundreds of thousands of clones are present, about 90% being singletons, with the ten largest covering 0.0094%. CDR3 length: 18 amino acids. V was pared by 0 bases and J by 0 bases, with 13 bases between. The germline V gene has CDR1 SGDLS and CDR2 YYNGEE. This sample also appeared in a second study, on human thymus T cells. That report adds: Healthy Finnish infants undergoing corrective surgery for congenital heart defects were used as donors. Resections were taken during corrective heart surgery, and the thymus tissue came from these.

Sequencing used thymocytes. The V gene is TRBV9, the J gene TRBJ2-6, with a weak D call TRBD2 (5 bases). The receptor was isolated from a boy younger than two with a congenital heart defect. CDR3 DNA: TGTGCCAGCAGCGTAGCCAATAGTGGGAGCTCTGGGGCCAACGTCCTGACTTTC. This codes for CASSVANSGSSGANVLTF.